One T cell receptor beta chain is described in this entry. Its antigen is as yet unknown. These data belong to a study of radiotherapy plus CTLA-4 blockade in lung cancer. Findings of the study overall: There was expansion of tumor-derived TCR clones in blood after radiotherapy plus ipilimumab. Reports identified early blood T cell clone dynamics, with interferon-beta, as the best response predictor.

J was trimmed by 1 base and V by 4 bases; bases with no gene match: 4. Germline CDR1 is SGHRS and CDR2 is YFSETQ. The CDR3 extends over 15 amino acids. Clones were sequenced by immunoSEQ multiplex PCR, and TCRdb holds only the in-frame ones, with some missing. The sample shows some 110,000 clones, about four fifths of them seen only once. The starting material was peripheral blood, obtained from a patient treated with radiotherapy plus ipilimumab. The chain combines TRBV5-1 with TRBJ2-3; 9 bases map to TRBD2. The sequence was collected from a human donor with non-small cell lung cancer who had a partial response to radiotherapy plus ipilimumab. The CDR3 DNA reads TGCGCCAGCAGCCTAGCGGGGCCCCGCACAGATACGCAGTATTTT. Residues: CASSLAGPRTDTQYF.